Detailed here is one T cell receptor (beta chain). Clones were read by immunoSEQ multiplex PCR, and TCRdb kept only the in-frame ones, dropping some. The sample yields roughly 100,000 clones, under 90% seen once. The CDR3 has 11 residues. V lost 10 bases, J lost 2 bases, and 9 bases lay in between. The germline CDR1 and CDR2 sequences are ENHRY and SYGVKD. The data were obtained in a study of radiotherapy plus CTLA-4 blockade in lung cancer. As for the study in general: Objective responses emerged in around 19% of patients, and 30% to 40% attained disease control.

The source material was peripheral blood, sampled from a patient treated with radiotherapy plus ipilimumab. This receptor was taken from a human donor with non-small cell lung cancer that progressed on radiotherapy plus ipilimumab. Some clones in this sample may be carry-over from other donors' samples. The chain uses TRBV10-3 and TRBJ2-7, with D possibly being TRBD1 or TRBD2 (5 bases each). This CDR3 is CATQGPYEQYF. The CDR3 nucleotides read TGTGCCACCCAGGGACCCTACGAGCAGTACTTC.